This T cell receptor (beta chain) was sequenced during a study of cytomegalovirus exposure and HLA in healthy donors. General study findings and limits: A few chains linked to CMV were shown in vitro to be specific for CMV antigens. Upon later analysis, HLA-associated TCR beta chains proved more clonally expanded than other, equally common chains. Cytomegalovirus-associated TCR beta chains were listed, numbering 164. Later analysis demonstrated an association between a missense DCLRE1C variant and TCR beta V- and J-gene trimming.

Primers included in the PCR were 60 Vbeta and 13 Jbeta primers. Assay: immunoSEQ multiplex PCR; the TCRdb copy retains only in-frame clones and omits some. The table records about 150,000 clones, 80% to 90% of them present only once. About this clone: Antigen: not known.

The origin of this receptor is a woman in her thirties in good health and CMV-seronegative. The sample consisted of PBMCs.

CDR3 loop: CASSYLRLRRGSTDTQYF. CDR3 DNA sequence: TGTGCCAGCAGTTACCTTCGGCTGCGGCGGGGGAGCACAGATACGCAGTATTTT. The J gene is TRBJ2-3, the V gene TRBV28; 7 positions agree with TRBD2. The CDR3 totals 18 residues. Germline V gene sequence: CDR1 MDHEN, CDR2 SYDVKM. V dropped 4 bases and J dropped 0; count of bases not matched to a gene: 13.